What follows are 21 T cell receptor beta chains derived from one specimen sequenced in a study of shared clonotypes between healthy human individuals. The data were produced by immunoSEQ multiplex PCR, yet TCRdb's version contains in-frame clones alone and is incomplete. Seen here are around 2,000,000 clones, about 95% observed once, and the top ten hold roughly 0.13%. Sequenced sample: naive CD4+ T cells sorted from blood. As for subset: CD45RA+ positively selected. Receptors were obtained from a young man in good health.

The chain combines TRBV21-1 with TRBJ1-1; the DNA was not compared with TRBD1, the D call given in the table. TRBV21-1 is a recognized pseudogene. The CDR3 contains 17 residues. The CDR3 is CASSTKSKTTMNTEAFF. The CDR3 nucleotides are TGTGCCAGCAGCACAAAGTCCAAGACAACAATGAACACTGAAGCTTTCTTT.

This chain uses TRBV6-1 with TRBJ1-6; possibly TRBD1 for D (6 bases). V was clipped by 5 bases and J by 9 bases, with 17 bases between them. Germline V lookup: CDR1 MNHNS, CDR2 SASEGT. The CDR3 length is 15 residues. The CDR3 is CASSPPGGRSSPLHF. In DNA, the CDR3 is TGTGCCAGCAGTCCACCTGGGGGGCGTAGTTCACCCCTCCACTTT.

The rearrangement links TRBV30 to TRBJ1-1, with 7 bases aligning to TRBD1. This CDR3 comprises 15 residues. With 2 bases clipped from V and 6 bases from J, the junction kept 12 bases outside the gene matches. Germline V gene lookup returns CDR1 GTSNPN and CDR2 SVGIG (reference sequence). CDR3 sequence reads: CAWSWFDRVAAEAFF. The CDR3 DNA follows: TGTGCCTGGAGTTGGTTTGACAGGGTGGCTGCTGAAGCTTTCTTT.

Note on this clone: Other nucleotide sequences in the sample specify the same CDR3. This rearrangement joins TRBV7-2 to TRBJ2-1, with D maybe TRBD1 (5 bases). Germline values: CDR1 SGHTA, CDR2 FQGNSA. The germline V and J ends were trimmed by 1 base and 4 bases, with 11 bases remaining between them. This CDR3 contains 15 residues. The CDR3 reads CASSLDRAGYNEQFF. DNA of the CDR3: TGTGCCAGCAGCTTAGATCGGGCAGGGTACAATGAGCAGTTCTTC.

V gene TRBV9 combines with J gene TRBJ2-7, with D possibly TRBD1 on 5 matching bases. Trimming shortened V by 0 bases and J by 2 bases, and 9 bases separated the two germline ends. In germline, CDR1 is SGDLS, CDR2 YYNGEE. This CDR3 contains 14 residues. CDR3 sequence reads: CASSVEPGTYEQYF. DNA for the CDR3: TGTGCCAGCAGCGTAGAGCCAGGGACCTACGAGCAGTACTTC.

This chain joins TRBV4-1 and TRBJ1-1, with TRBD1 as a possible D gene (6 bases). The CDR3 has 16 residues. The V end lost 1 base, the J end lost 0 bases, and 12 bases lay between the germline ends. Looked up from germline, CDR1 is MGHRA and CDR2 is YSYEKL. As DNA, the CDR3 is TGCGCCAGCAGCCAAGGAAGGACAGAGATGAACACTGAAGCTTTCTTT. Encoded protein: CASSQGRTEMNTEAFF.

This clone was detected only once. V is TRBV10-3 and J is TRBJ2-3, with 12 bases fitting TRBD2. J lost 0 bases, V lost 2 bases, and 3 bases had no gene match. Germline V CDR1 and CDR2: ENHRY, SYGVKD. The CDR3 contains 17 residues. In DNA form, the CDR3 reads TGTGCCATCAGTGAGCGGACTAGCGGGGAAAGCACAGATACGCAGTATTTT. The encoded protein is CAISERTSGESTDTQYF.

The V and J genes are TRBV5-1 and TRBJ2-5; 7 bases line up with TRBD1. Trimming cost V 3 bases and J 2 bases; bases outside gene matches: 7. This CDR3 region has 15 residues. CDR1 is SGHRS, CDR2 YFSETQ, per germline. DNA for the CDR3: TGCGCCAGCAGCTCTGTGGGCAGGGGGCAAGAGACCCAGTACTTC. The encoded protein is CASSSVGRGQETQYF. Using reference TRBV5-1 and TRBJ2-5 for the parts outside the CDR3, the full variable domain is KAGVTQTPRYLIKTRGQQVTLSCSPISGHRSVSWYQQTPGQGLQFLFEYFSETQRNKGNFPGRFSGRQFSNSRSEMNVSTLELGDSALYLCASSSVGRGQETQYFGPGTRLLVL.

The chain carries TRBV2 and TRBJ1-2; D unclear. V was shortened by 1 base and J by 7 bases, with 7 bases between the two germline ends. The CDR3 runs 12 residues. Germline V gene lookup returns CDR1 SNHLY and CDR2 FYNNEI. CDR3 nucleotide sequence: TGTGCCAGCAGTGAAGGGGTCCTTGGCTACACCTTC. As protein: CASSEGVLGYTF.

This clone was found once. The rearrangement uses TRBV7-8 and TRBJ1-2, with 12 nucleotides matching TRBD1. V shed 0 bases and J 4 bases; nucleotides not matched to a gene: 0. This CDR3 comprises 15 residues. Germline assignment: CDR1 SGHVS and CDR2 FQNEAQ. As DNA, the CDR3 is TGTGCCAGCAGCTTAGCGGGACAGGGGGCCTATGGCTACACCTTC. It translates to CASSLAGQGAYGYTF.

The chain uses TRBV5-1 and TRBJ2-3; the D is unclear. Trimming took off 0 bases at V and 1 base at J, with 12 bases between the two ends. CDR1 is SGHRS, CDR2 YFSETQ, per germline. The CDR3 is made up of 16 amino acids. The CDR3 here is CASSLEGRVGTDTQYF. CDR3 nucleotide sequence: TGCGCCAGCAGCTTGGAAGGAAGGGTCGGCACAGATACGCAGTATTTT.

Comments on this clone: Distinct nucleotide sequences in the sample also encode this CDR3. The J gene is TRBJ2-1, the V gene TRBV5-1; D is possibly TRBD1 (7 bases). The germline V gene has CDR1 SGHRS and CDR2 YFSETQ. V was shortened by 4 bases and J by 8 bases, with 16 bases between the two germline ends. CDR3 length equals 14 residues. This chain's CDR3 is CASSPRTGGDEQFF. DNA for the CDR3: TGCGCCAGCAGCCCCCGGACAGGAGGGGATGAGCAGTTCTTC.

This clone occurred once. V gene TRBV9 combines with J gene TRBJ1-5; 9 bases are shared with TRBD1. The trim removed 1 base at V and 0 bases at J, leaving 14 bases unmatched. The CDR3 extends over 20 amino acids. Germline CDR1 is SGDLS and CDR2 is YYNGEE. This chain's CDR3 is CASSVSTRDRESYSNQPQHF. For the CDR3, the DNA is TGTGCCAGCAGCGTATCAACTAGGGACAGGGAAAGCTATAGCAATCAGCCCCAGCATTTT.

A word on this clone: Other DNA sequences in the sample encode the same CDR3. The chain uses TRBV4-2 and TRBJ2-5; 11 bases are a match to TRBD2. This CDR3 has 16 residues. Germline trimming cut 1 base from V and 2 bases from J; bases unmatched to any gene: 3. Germline V lookup: CDR1 LGHNA, CDR2 YNFKEQ. The CDR3 DNA reads as TGTGCCAGCAGCCAAGCAGGGACTAGCGGACAAGAGACCCAGTACTTC. It codes for CASSQAGTSGQETQYF.

About this clone: This specimen includes other DNA sequences encoding the same CDR3. The V and J genes are TRBV5-6 and TRBJ1-2; 9 positions match TRBD1. Per the germline V gene, CDR1 is SGHDT and CDR2 is YYEEEE. V lost 4 bases and J lost 8; bases outside the gene matches: 9. There are 14 residues in the CDR3. CDR3 sequence reads: CASSADRGTYGYTF. The CDR3 nucleotides read TGTGCCAGCAGCGCAGACAGGGGGACTTACGGCTACACCTTC.

The chain joins TRBV7-6 to TRBJ2-2, with 9 bases matching TRBD2. Germline CDR1 and CDR2: SGHVS and FNYEAQ. The CDR3 is 20 amino acids. V shed 5 bases, J shed 1 base, and the junction held 17 bases outside the gene matches. The CDR3 region has the DNA TGTGCCAGCAGCCAAGGGTGGCGGGAGGGAGTAAGAGTGAACACCGGGGAGCTGTTTTTT. Translated: CASSQGWREGVRVNTGELFF.

The chain couples TRBV5-6 to TRBJ1-6; TRBD1 agrees at 7 bases. Germline V CDR1 and CDR2: SGHDT, YYEEEE. V was pared by 5 bases and J by 4 bases, with 3 bases of the junction left unmatched. CDR3 length: 14 residues. CDR3 residues: CASRRQGYNSPLHF. The CDR3 DNA follows: TGTGCCAGCAGGCGACAGGGTTATAATTCACCCCTCCACTTT.

Comment on this clone: The sample holds other DNA sequences that translate to the same CDR3. V is TRBV5-1 and J is TRBJ2-3, with 9 bases that match TRBD1. V lost 4 bases to trimming and J lost 3 bases; unmatched junction nucleotides: 3. This CDR3 is built from 14 residues. Germline assignment: CDR1 SGHRS and CDR2 YFSETQ. The CDR3 protein is CASSQGQGTDTQYF. The CDR3 bases are TGCGCCAGCAGCCAGGGACAGGGAACAGATACGCAGTATTTT.

In DNA, the CDR3 is TGTGCCAGCCTTAAGGAGGGGGGAACCTACGAGCAGTACTTC. Translating it yields CASLKEGGTYEQYF. The chain employs TRBV28 and TRBJ2-7; the D call may be TRBD1 or TRBD2 (6 bases each). Trimming stripped 8 bases from V and 2 bases from J, with 16 bases between. The CDR3 length is 14 residues. CDR1 is MDHEN, CDR2 SYDVKM, per germline.

This sequence joins TRBV6-5 and TRBJ1-2; tentative D call: TRBD1 (6 bases). In germline, CDR1 is MNHEY, CDR2 SVGAGI. V lost 6 bases to trimming and J lost 8 bases, with 19 bases between them. The CDR3 length is 14 residues. CDR3 sequence (DNA): TGTGCCAGCAGCCTCGACAGGTCTGGAGTGGGCTACACCTTC. Translation: CASSLDRSGVGYTF.

Only one count was recorded for this clone. The V and J genes are TRBV6-1 and TRBJ1-5; no firm D call. The CDR3 contains 13 residues. Trimming took off 3 bases at V and 6 bases at J, with 9 bases between the two ends. The germline gives CDR1 MNHNS, CDR2 SASEGT. The CDR3 is CASSEGAGQPQHF. CDR3 DNA sequence: TGTGCCAGCAGTGAGGGTGCCGGTCAGCCCCAGCATTTT.